A selection of T cell receptor beta chains follows, all from one sample in a study of blood T cell repertoires in COVID-19. Profiled with immunoSEQ multiplex PCR; TCRdb holds only in-frame clones, not every one. In the table there are 150,000 to 180,000 clones, approximately 80% of which are singletons. The sample comprised peripheral blood. The origin of the receptors is a woman aged 55-75 years with acute or convalescent COVID-19. Each CDR3 is given without its conserved first and last residue.

v_gene: TRBV20-1; j_gene: TRBJ1-5; CDR3aa: SASHGVSGQPQH
v_gene: TRBV5-1; j_gene: TRBJ1-2; CDR3aa: ASSFTGHRLTIPDYT
v_gene: TRBV6-4; j_gene: TRBJ2-1; CDR3aa: ASSALPRQGVQNEQF
v_gene: TRBV21-1; j_gene: TRBJ2-5; CDR3aa: ASSKEGTREETQY
v_gene: TRBV2; j_gene: TRBJ1-5; CDR3aa: ASSPGNQPQH
v_gene: TRBV12-3/TRBV12-4; j_gene: TRBJ1-1; CDR3aa: ASSFAGGEAF
v_gene: TRBV18; j_gene: TRBJ1-4; CDR3aa: ASSPLPFATNEKLF
v_gene: TRBV7-6; j_gene: TRBJ1-1; CDR3aa: ASSLFEGEGEAF
v_gene: TRBV7-2; j_gene: TRBJ1-5; CDR3aa: ASSTRKAAGSNQPQH
v_gene: TRBV19; j_gene: TRBJ2-3; CDR3aa: ASSVRAGGLTDTQY
v_gene: TRBV2; j_gene: TRBJ1-2; CDR3aa: ASRQTGPERGYT
v_gene: TRBV24-1; j_gene: TRBJ2-3; CDR3aa: ATAGTQVDTQY
v_gene: TRBV6-6; j_gene: TRBJ1-4; CDR3aa: ASSSGPTTNEKLF
v_gene: TRBV5-1; j_gene: TRBJ1-1; CDR3aa: ASSFTVNTEAF
v_gene: TRBV5-5; j_gene: TRBJ2-5; CDR3aa: ASSLGKGVSETQY
v_gene: TRBV5-1; j_gene: TRBJ2-7; CDR3aa: ASSLDSAEQY
v_gene: TRBV29-1; j_gene: TRBJ2-4; CDR3aa: SVVLGTRDIQY
v_gene: TRBV2; j_gene: TRBJ1-2; CDR3aa: ASSEDRNYGYT
v_gene: TRBV5-5; j_gene: TRBJ2-1; CDR3aa: ASSLAGWEQF
v_gene: TRBV28; j_gene: TRBJ1-5; CDR3aa: ASRVDRGPQPQH